Within the sample, the clone carrying this T cell receptor beta chain is medium-sized. Its cognate antigen is unknown. This CDR3 contains 14 residues. V gave up 5 bases and J gave up 0 bases, with 9 bases separating them. The data originate from a study of molecular identifiers for immune sequencing clone quantification. Source material for naive CD8 libraries was about 20,000 to 1,100,000 sorted cells, with 10%, 30% or 50% RNA. CD8+CD4-CCR7+CD45RA+ sorting gave the naive CD8 T cells. Points from the study as a whole: Clones above 20 RNA copies held over 97% of effector molecules, under 1% in naive cells.

Previously described methods and listed TCR primers were employed for the bulk TCR libraries. From the PCR reads, TCRdb called clonotypes with MiXCR, one entry per CDR3 protein. Here the sample spans 100,000 or so distinct CDR3 sequences, roughly a third being singletons. The sequenced sample consisted of naive CD8+ T cells from blood, with Jurkat cell RNA spiked in. Stated subset: FACS-sorted CD8+CD4-CCR7+CD45RA+ naive T cells. The chain links TRBV12-3 or TRBV12-4 to TRBJ2-3, with D perhaps matching TRBD1 or TRBD2 (5 bases each). The sequence derives from a human donor in good health. Some libraries in this study had Jurkat cell RNA spiked in. The CDR3 is CASSDGASTDTQYF. The CDR3 bases are TGTGCCAGCAGTGACGGGGCTAGCACAGATACGCAGTATTTT.